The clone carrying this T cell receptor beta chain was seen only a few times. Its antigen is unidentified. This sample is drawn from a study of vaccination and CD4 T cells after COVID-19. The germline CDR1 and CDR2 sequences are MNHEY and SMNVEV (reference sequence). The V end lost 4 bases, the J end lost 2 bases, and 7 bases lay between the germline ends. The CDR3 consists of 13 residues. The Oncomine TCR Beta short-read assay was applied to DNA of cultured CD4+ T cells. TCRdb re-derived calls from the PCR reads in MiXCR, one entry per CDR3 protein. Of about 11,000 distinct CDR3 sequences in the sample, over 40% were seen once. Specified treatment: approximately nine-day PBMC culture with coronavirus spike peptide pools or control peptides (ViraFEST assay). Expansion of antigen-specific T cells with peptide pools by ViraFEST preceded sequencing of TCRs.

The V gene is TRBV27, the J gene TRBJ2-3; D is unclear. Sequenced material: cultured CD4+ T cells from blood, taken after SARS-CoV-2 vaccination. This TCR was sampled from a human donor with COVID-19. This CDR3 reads CASSYQYTDTQYF. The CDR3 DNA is TGTGCCAGCAGTTATCAGTACACAGATACGCAGTATTTT.